The source of this T cell receptor (beta chain) is a study of CD8+ T cells in alopecia areata. Treatment meaning: oral pan-JAK inhibitor, 5-10 mg twice daily. Those with alopecia areata gave lesional scalp punch biopsies and peripheral blood. TCR sequencing used cDNA made by reverse transcription of extracted RNA. Profiling relied on immunoSEQ multiplex PCR, and the TCRdb table lists in-frame clones only, not all of them. This table holds about 190,000 clones, roughly 70% found once. Trimming cost V 4 bases and J 8 bases; bases outside gene matches: 12. This CDR3 is 15 amino acids long. Germline assignment: CDR1 SGHRS and CDR2 YFSETQ.

This material consisted of CD4+ T cells sorted from blood, taken at approximately week 49, from a patient treated with tofacitinib. The chain is built from TRBV5-1 and TRBJ2-3, with 8 bases that match TRBD2. The sequence was collected from a human donor with alopecia areata. For the CDR3, the DNA is TGCGCCAGCAGCGGCCGAGCGGGGGATGAGGGTACGCAGTATTTT. Residues: CASSGRAGDEGTQYF.